Listed here are 9 T cell receptor beta chains from one sample, sequenced in a study of T cells in Graves' hyperthyroidism and ophthalmopathy. Amplified TCR beta CDR3 regions derived from RNA transcripts. TCR CDR3 underwent first-round RT-PCR with the HTBI primer set. In TCRdb, the multiplex PCR reads were re-called with MiXCR into one record per CDR3 protein. The sample holds approximately 600,000 distinct CDR3 sequences; around 20% are singletons and the top ten take about 35%. The sequenced sample consisted of blood. The receptors here all came from a young man with Graves' ophthalmopathy.

The V gene is TRBV20-1, the J gene TRBJ1-5; 9 nucleotides align to TRBD1. Germline V gene data show CDR1 as DFQATT and CDR2 as SNEGSKA (reference sequence). The V gene end was trimmed by 6 bases and the J gene end by 2 bases; junction bases not matched to a gene: 11. There are 16 residues in the CDR3. The CDR3 loop reads CSAHINDRGGNQPQHF. CDR3 nucleotides: TGCAGTGCCCATATTAATGACAGGGGGGGCAATCAGCCCCAGCATTTT.

The chain uses TRBV12-3 or TRBV12-4 and TRBJ2-3; TRBD2 agrees at 10 bases. This CDR3 is built from 13 residues. With 6 bases clipped from V and 4 bases from J, the junction kept 1 base outside the gene matches. CDR3 amino acids: CASRGLAPDTQYF. CDR3 nucleotides: TGTGCCAGCAGGGGACTAGCGCCAGATACGCAGTATTTT.

The rearrangement joins TRBV4-2 to TRBJ2-3; no clear D gene. V shed 1 base and J shed 2 bases, with 16 bases lying between them. The CDR3 consists of 17 residues. Germline V gene data show CDR1 as LGHNA and CDR2 as YNFKEQ. Here the CDR3 reads CASSQGQILINTDTQYF. DNA for the CDR3: TGTGCCAGCAGCCAAGGTCAGATTCTAATAAACACAGATACGCAGTATTTT.

This clonotype was detected only a few times. The genes are TRBV10-1 and TRBJ1-5; D unresolved. The germline CDR1 and CDR2 sequences are WNHNN and SYGVQD (reference sequence). The CDR3 covers 13 residues. Trimming shortened V by 2 bases and J by 7 bases, and 9 bases separated the two germline ends. This chain's CDR3 is CASSETPEQPQHF. CDR3 sequence (DNA): TGCGCCAGCAGTGAGACCCCGGAGCAGCCCCAGCATTTT.

The J gene is TRBJ2-7, the V gene TRBV7-8; D might be TRBD1 (6 bases). The CDR3 covers 15 residues. Trimming shortened V by 5 bases and J by 2 bases, and 16 bases separated the two germline ends. CDR1 SGHVS and CDR2 FQNEAQ come from the germline V gene. The CDR3 sequence is CASSPWGHGAYEQYF. DNA for the CDR3: TGTGCCAGCAGCCCTTGGGGACACGGAGCCTACGAGCAGTACTTC.

This clonotype was counted ten times or more. The chain is built from TRBV30 and TRBJ2-2; either TRBD1 or TRBD2 may supply D (5 bases each). CDR1 and CDR2 from the germline V gene are GTSNPN and SVGIG (reference sequence). V was trimmed by 8 bases and J by 1 base, leaving 17 bases between them. The CDR3 consists of 15 residues. CDR3 sequence reads: CAQKPGTGNTGELFF. The DNA of the CDR3 is TGTGCCCAAAAACCGGGGACGGGGAACACCGGGGAGCTGTTTTTT.

This clonotype has ten or more counts. The CDR3 spells CASSLEGGATIREQYF. CDR3 coding DNA: TGCGCCAGCAGCTTGGAGGGGGGCGCGACTATACGCGAGCAGTACTTC. The chain carries TRBV5-1 and TRBJ2-7, with D perhaps given as TRBD1 or TRBD2 (6 bases each). This CDR3 is 16 amino acids long. Germline loops: CDR1 SGHRS, CDR2 YFSETQ. V shed 0 bases and J shed 6 bases, with 19 bases lying between them. Full variable domain (outside the CDR3, taken from reference TRBV5-1 and TRBJ2-7): KAGVTQTPRYLIKTRGQQVTLSCSPISGHRSVSWYQQTPGQGLQFLFEYFSETQRNKGNFPGRFSGRQFSNSRSEMNVSTLELGDSALYLCASSLEGGATIREQYFGPGTRLTVT.

This clonotype came up many times. V is TRBV28 and J is TRBJ2-5; D gene unclear. In germline, CDR1 is MDHEN, CDR2 SYDVKM. Between the trimmed V and J ends, which lost 6 bases and 2 bases, there was a span of 13 bases. CDR3 length: 14 amino acids. The CDR3 here is CASSNGGGQETQYF. The CDR3 DNA follows: TGTGCCAGCAGCAACGGCGGTGGGCAAGAGACCCAGTACTTC.

This clonotype was seen ten or more times. The CDR3 DNA sequence: TGTGCCAGCAGCATCACAGGGGATGGAACTGAAGCTTTCTTT. This sequence encodes CASSITGDGTEAFF. V is TRBV11-2 and J is TRBJ1-1; 7 bases agree with TRBD1. The length of the CDR3 is 14 residues. The V segment lost 5 bases and the J segment 5 bases; nucleotides outside the gene matches: 8. Germline V gene data show CDR1 as SGHAT and CDR2 as FQNNGV.